The clone carrying this T cell receptor beta chain was detected ten times or more. Its target is unknown. The record originates from a study of Graves' ophthalmopathy and Graves' hyperthyroidism. Study-wide findings and caveats: Thyroid clonotypes that were expanded above 0.001 frequency mostly also appeared in blood.

PBMCs originated in roughly 10 ml of fresh peripheral blood. RNA transcripts provided the template for amplifying TCR beta CDR3 regions. HTBI-primed first-round RT-PCR preceded second-round multiplex PCR. In TCRdb, the multiplex PCR reads were re-called with MiXCR into one record per CDR3 protein. This table holds about 740,000 distinct CDR3 sequences, roughly 41% found once. Germline V lookup: CDR1 SQVTM, CDR2 ANQGSEA. CDR3 length: 14 amino acids. V lost 3 bases, J lost 0 bases, and 11 bases lay in between. The receptor's source is an adult man with Graves' ophthalmopathy. Sample: peripheral blood. The chain couples TRBV29-1 to TRBJ1-1; D possibly corresponds to TRBD1 (6 bases). CDR3 in amino acids: CSVDLGAMNTEAFF. The CDR3 DNA reads as TGCAGCGTTGATCTGGGGGCGATGAACACTGAAGCTTTCTTT.